This T cell receptor beta chain was sequenced in a study of blood T cell repertoires in COVID-19. V lost 4 bases to trimming and J lost 5 bases, with 14 bases between them. Germline lookup yields CDR1 LGHNA and CDR2 YSLEER. This CDR3 contains 15 residues. Here immunoSEQ multiplex PCR was the method, and the copy in TCRdb shows in-frame clones only, minus some. The profile shows some 510,000 clones, roughly 90% of them singletons. The chain is built from TRBV4-3 and TRBJ1-4; D might be TRBD1 (5 bases). The sequence derives from a woman in her forties who had recovered from COVID-19. The sequencing sample was made of PBMCs or T cells enriched from blood (not recorded which). In nucleotides, the CDR3 is TGCGCCAGCAGCCCGGACGGGGGTGGGAATGAAAAACTGTTTTTT. Translating it yields CASSPDGGGNEKLFF.